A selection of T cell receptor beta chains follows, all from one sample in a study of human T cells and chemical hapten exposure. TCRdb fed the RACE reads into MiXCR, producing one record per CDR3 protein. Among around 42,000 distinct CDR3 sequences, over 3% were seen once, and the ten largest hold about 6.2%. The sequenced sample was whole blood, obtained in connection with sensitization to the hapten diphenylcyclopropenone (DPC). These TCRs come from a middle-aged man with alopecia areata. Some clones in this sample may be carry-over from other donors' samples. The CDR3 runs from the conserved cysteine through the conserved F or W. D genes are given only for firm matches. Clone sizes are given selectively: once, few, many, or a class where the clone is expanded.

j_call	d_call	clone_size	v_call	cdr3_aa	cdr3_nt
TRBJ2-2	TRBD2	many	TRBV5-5	CASSLESSGDTGELFF	TGTGCCAGCAGCTTGGAATCTAGCGGAGACACCGGGGAGCTGTTTTTT
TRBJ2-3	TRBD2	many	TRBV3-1	CASSSGSPADTQYF	TGTGCCAGCAGCAGCGGGAGTCCCGCAGATACGCAGTATTTT
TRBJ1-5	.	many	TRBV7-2	CASSVQGSRSNQPQHF	TGTGCCAGCAGCGTACAGGGTTCGAGAAGCAATCAGCCCCAGCATTTT
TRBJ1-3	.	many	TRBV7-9	CASSPGSSGNTIYF	TGTGCCAGCAGCCCAGGGAGCTCTGGAAACACCATATATTTT
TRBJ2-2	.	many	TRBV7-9	CASSFGTGNTGELFF	TGTGCCAGCAGCTTCGGGACTGGAAACACCGGGGAGCTGTTTTTT
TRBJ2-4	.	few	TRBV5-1	CASSFMGGAKNIQYF	TGCGCCAGCAGCTTTATGGGGGGCGCCAAAAACATTCAGTACTTC
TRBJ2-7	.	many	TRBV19	CASSIGSGSSGYEQYF	TGTGCCAGTAGTATAGGTTCGGGGTCCAGCGGCTACGAGCAGTACTTC
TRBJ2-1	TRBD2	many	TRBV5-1	CASSPDRGPGLAGTSSYNEQFF	TGCGCCAGCAGCCCGGACAGGGGACCGGGACTAGCGGGAACGAGCTCCTACAATGAGCAGTTCTTC
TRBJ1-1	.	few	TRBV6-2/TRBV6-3	CASSYLPGQLRAEAFF	TGTGCCAGCAGTTACCTTCCCGGACAGTTACGCGCTGAAGCTTTCTTT
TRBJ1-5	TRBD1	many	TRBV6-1	CASSVTETGYQPQHF	TGTGCCAGCAGTGTCACGGAGACAGGGTATCAGCCCCAGCATTTT
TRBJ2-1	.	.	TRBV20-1	CSARPVSSATNEQFF	TGCAGTGCCAGACCGGTGTCTAGCGCGACTAATGAGCAGTTCTTC
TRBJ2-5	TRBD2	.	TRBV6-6	CASTNGGVETQYF	TGTGCCAGCACCAACGGGGGGGTAGAGACCCAGTACTTC
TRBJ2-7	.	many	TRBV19	CASSSHGRGEQYF	TGTGCCAGTAGTTCCCACGGACGGGGTGAGCAGTACTTC
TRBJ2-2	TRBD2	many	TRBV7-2	CASSLVAGVQKTGELFF	TGTGCCAGCAGCTTAGTAGCGGGAGTCCAGAAGACCGGGGAGCTGTTTTTT
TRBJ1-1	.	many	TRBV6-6	CASSKEGRGNTEAFF	TGTGCCAGCAGTAAGGAGGGGAGGGGGAACACTGAAGCTTTCTTT
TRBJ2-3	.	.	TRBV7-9	CASISNHQSTDTQYF	TGTGCCAGCATCTCGAACCACCAGAGCACAGATACGCAGTATTTT
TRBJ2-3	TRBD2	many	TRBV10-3	CAPWVVGRKAPRADTQYF	TGTGCCCCGTGGGTTGTCGGGAGGAAGGCCCCAAGGGCAGATACGCAGTATTTT
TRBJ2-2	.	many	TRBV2	CASSEVVNTGELFF	TGTGCCAGCAGTGAAGTGGTAAACACCGGGGAGCTGTTTTTT
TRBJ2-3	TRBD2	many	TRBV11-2	CASSLSTSGSTDTQYF	TGTGCCAGCAGCCTATCGACTAGCGGGAGCACAGATACGCAGTATTTT
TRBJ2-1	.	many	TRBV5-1	CASSLRPEQFF	TGCGCCAGCAGCCTTCGTCCTGAGCAGTTCTTC
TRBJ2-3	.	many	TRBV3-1	CASSQGGIRPETDTQYF	TGTGCCAGCAGCCAAGGTGGGATTAGGCCGGAAACAGATACGCAGTATTTT
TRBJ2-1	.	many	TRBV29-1	CSGKLGASYNEQFF	TGCAGCGGGAAACTAGGGGCGTCCTACAATGAGCAGTTCTTC
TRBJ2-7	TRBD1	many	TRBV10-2	CASSTTGVHEQYF	TGCGCCAGCAGCACGACAGGGGTCCACGAGCAGTACTTC
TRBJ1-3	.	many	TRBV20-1	CSATTSNTIYF	TGCAGTGCTACAACAAGTAACACCATATATTTT
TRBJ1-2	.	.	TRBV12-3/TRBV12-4	CASSSQNYGYTF	TGTGCCAGCAGTTCCCAGAACTATGGCTACACCTTC
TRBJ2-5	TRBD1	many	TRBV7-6	CASSFYGQGRETQYF	TGTGCCAGCAGCTTTTACGGACAGGGCCGAGAGACCCAGTACTTC
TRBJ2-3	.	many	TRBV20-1	CSARPRGGTDTQYF	TGCAGTGCTAGACCCCGCGGCGGCACAGATACGCAGTATTTT
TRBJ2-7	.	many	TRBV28	CASSRALWGEYSYEQYF	TGTGCCAGCAGCCGCGCCCTTTGGGGGGAATACTCCTACGAGCAGTACTTC
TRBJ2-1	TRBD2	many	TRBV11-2	CASSPLDSSGSRDEQFF	TGTGCCAGCAGCCCCCTCGACTCTAGCGGGAGTAGGGATGAGCAGTTCTTC